This T cell receptor (beta chain) was captured in a study of shared clonotypes between healthy human individuals. Study-level information: Donors were a couple of women and a few men aged 18 to 49. Findings and caveats of the study: Only blood underwent sampling, and tissue repertoires likely differ.

Of note for this clone: Antigen unknown.

Assay execution proceeded at the deep level. The authors' processing: Filtering of immunoSEQ junctional sequences could not match full-length read filtering. Repertoires were generated with immunoSEQ multiplex PCR, while TCRdb's copy carries only in-frame clones and drops some. V and J calls and clone size come straight from that table; D and trimming were deduced from the DNA. In the table there are a few hundred thousand clones, approximately 71% of which are singletons. This clonotype was sampled from a woman between 35 and 50 years old in good health. Some clones in this sample may be carry-over from other donors' samples. The sequenced sample consisted of PBMCs.

The CDR3 sequence: CASSVGGQTKGYTF. As DNA, the CDR3 is TGTGCCAGCAGCGTAGGCGGGCAGACCAAGGGCTACACCTTC. The V and J genes are TRBV9 and TRBJ1-2; D is unresolved. Trimming removed 0 bases from V and 8 bases from J, with 14 bases in between. The CDR3 has 14 amino acids. The germline V gene has CDR1 SGDLS and CDR2 YYNGEE.